The 16 T cell receptor beta chains in this list originate from one sample, sequenced in a study of T cell clonotyping in hematopoietic cell transplantation. Sequencing was performed with immunoSEQ multiplex PCR; in TCRdb, only in-frame clones are kept and a portion is missing. The top ten clones hold around 3.6% of a sample with 20,000 to 25,000 clones, under 90% of them seen once. Time point indicated: recipient sample about 28 days before transplant, after cytoreduction. The sample was peripheral blood mononuclear cells, taken before stem cell transplant. These receptors were obtained from a man between 18 and 29 years old with biphenotypic leukemia. Some clones in this sample may be carry-over from other donors' samples.

J is TRBJ2-7 and V is TRBV4-2; TRBD2 matches at 7 bases. This CDR3 has 15 amino acids. CDR1 LGHNA and CDR2 YNFKEQ come from the germline V gene. J lost 0 bases, V lost 1 base, and 3 bases had no gene match. CDR3 nucleotides: TGTGCCAGCAGCCAAGGGGGGGGGAGCTCCTACGAGCAGTACTTC. Amino acids: CASSQGGGSSYEQYF.

This clone showed up just once. The V call is TRBV6-4, the J call TRBJ1-1, with D unclear. Trimming took 3 bases from V and 2 from J, leaving 7 bases between them. The CDR3 contains 13 residues. CDR1 is MRHNA and CDR2 is SNTAGT in the germline V gene. The CDR3 DNA sequence: TGTGCCAGCAGTGATGCGGCCAACACTGAAGCTTTCTTT. This gives the protein CASSDAANTEAFF.

The chain is built from TRBV6-5 and TRBJ1-1; no firm D call. The V end lost 2 bases, the J end lost 7 bases, and 8 bases lay between the germline ends. This CDR3 has 12 amino acids. CDR1 MNHEY and CDR2 SVGAGI come from the germline V gene. CDR3 bases: TGTGCCAGCAGTTACGAGGGAAATGAAGCTTTCTTT. This sequence encodes CASSYEGNEAFF.

This clone appeared a few times. This CDR3 is CASSIDDGGQPQHF. CDR3 nucleotide sequence: TGTGCCAGTAGTATAGACGACGGGGGGCAGCCCCAGCATTTT. The chain joins TRBV19 to TRBJ1-5, with D perhaps TRBD1 (5 bases). V gave up 0 bases and J gave up 7 bases, with 10 bases separating them. CDR1 LNHDA and CDR2 SQIVND come from the germline V gene (reference sequence). The CDR3 extends over 14 amino acids. Combining the CDR3 with reference TRBV19 and TRBJ1-5 gives the whole variable domain DGGITQSPKYLFRKEGQNVTLSCEQNLNHDAMYWYRQDPGQGLRLIYYSQIVNDFQKGDIAEGYSVSREKKESFPLTVTSAQKNPTAFYLCASSIDDGGQPQHFGDGTRLSIL.

This clone was seen only once. The genes are TRBV9 and TRBJ1-6; D is unresolved. V lost 0 bases and J 0 bases, leaving 10 bases between the germline ends. Looked up from germline, CDR1 is SGDLS and CDR2 is YYNGEE. The CDR3 sequence is 17 residues long. CDR3 sequence reads: CASSVAKQSSYNSPLHF. The DNA for the CDR3 is TGTGCCAGCAGCGTAGCTAAGCAAAGCTCCTATAATTCACCCCTCCACTTT.

The V gene is TRBV5-1, the J gene TRBJ2-1; D gene ambiguous. The CDR3 is made up of 12 amino acids. Germline CDR1 is SGHRS and CDR2 is YFSETQ. Trimming stripped 4 bases from V and 5 bases from J, with 7 bases between. CDR3 sequence (DNA): TGCGCCAGCAGCCGCACCAACAATGAGCAGTTCTTC. Amino acid sequence: CASSRTNNEQFF. Full variable domain (rest looked up from reference TRBV5-1 and TRBJ2-1): KAGVTQTPRYLIKTRGQQVTLSCSPISGHRSVSWYQQTPGQGLQFLFEYFSETQRNKGNFPGRFSGRQFSNSRSEMNVSTLELGDSALYLCASSRTNNEQFFGPGTRLTVL.

This chain joins TRBV2 and TRBJ2-1; 7 bases map to TRBD2. In germline, CDR1 is SNHLY, CDR2 FYNNEI. The length of the CDR3 is 15 residues. The V and J ends lost 4 bases and 5 bases, in that order; junction bases with no gene match: 8. This CDR3 is CASSVELAANNEQFF. The CDR3 DNA follows: TGTGCCAGCAGTGTGGAGCTAGCGGCCAACAATGAGCAGTTCTTC.

The chain combines TRBV7-8 with TRBJ1-2; no firm D call. There are 14 residues in the CDR3. Trimming removed 5 bases from V and 3 bases from J, with 13 bases in between. Germline CDR1 SGHVS, CDR2 FQNEAQ. This chain's CDR3 is CASSVTSGDYGYTF. The CDR3 DNA follows: TGTGCCAGCAGCGTGACTTCGGGAGACTATGGCTACACCTTC.

This CDR3 reads CASSPTRGYSNQPQHF. DNA of the CDR3: TGCGCCAGCAGCCCCACCCGAGGATATAGCAATCAGCCCCAGCATTTT. The chain is built from TRBV4-3 and TRBJ1-5; unclear D gene. The germline gives CDR1 LGHNA, CDR2 YSLEER. This CDR3 has 16 residues. The V end was cut by 4 bases, the J end by 0 bases, with 13 bases between.

This chain connects TRBV19 to TRBJ1-1, with D maybe TRBD1 (6 bases). Per the germline V gene, CDR1 is LNHDA and CDR2 is SQIVND (reference sequence). V lost 5 bases and J lost 4, with 17 bases in between. This CDR3 spans 15 amino acids. The CDR3 sequence: CASSSLGTGSTEAFF. CDR3 in DNA: TGTGCCAGTAGTTCCCTGGGAACAGGGAGCACTGAAGCTTTCTTT.

V is TRBV5-1 and J is TRBJ1-3, with D possibly TRBD1 on 6 matching bases. V lost 4 bases, J lost 0 bases, and 14 bases lay in between. The germline V gene has CDR1 SGHRS and CDR2 YFSETQ. CDR3 length: 16 amino acids. The CDR3, as DNA: TGCGCCAGCAGCCCGGATGGGACATTCTCTGGAAACACCATATATTTT. Its translation: CASSPDGTFSGNTIYF. The whole variable domain, filled in from reference TRBV5-1 and TRBJ1-3, reads KAGVTQTPRYLIKTRGQQVTLSCSPISGHRSVSWYQQTPGQGLQFLFEYFSETQRNKGNFPGRFSGRQFSNSRSEMNVSTLELGDSALYLCASSPDGTFSGNTIYFGEGSWLTVV.

V is TRBV2 and J is TRBJ1-4; D is undetermined. Trimming cost V 3 bases and J 6 bases, with 11 bases left between them. This CDR3 is built from 14 residues. The germline V gene has CDR1 SNHLY and CDR2 FYNNEI. The CDR3 DNA follows: TGTGCCAGCAGTGATGGCATGGACCATGAAAAACTGTTTTTT. It codes for CASSDGMDHEKLFF.

V gene TRBV10-3 combines with J gene TRBJ2-1; D uncertain. The CDR3 totals 13 residues. V dropped 0 bases and J dropped 6 bases, with 6 bases sitting between them. CDR1 and CDR2 (germline): ENHRY, SYGVKD. As DNA, the CDR3 is TGTGCCATCAGTGAGTCAAGGCCCAATGAGCAGTTCTTC. Protein product: CAISESRPNEQFF.

This clone came up a few times. The chain couples TRBV6-1 to TRBJ1-2; 10 bases are shared with TRBD1. The CDR3 extends over 16 amino acids. V shed 4 bases, J shed 4 bases, and the junction held 9 bases outside the gene matches. Germline V gene data show CDR1 as MNHNS and CDR2 as SASEGT. As DNA, the CDR3 is TGTGCCAGCAGTGCCCCCGGGACAGGGGAGCTCTATGGCTACACCTTC. Its protein is CASSAPGTGELYGYTF.

This clone was found a few times. V usage is TRBV5-1 and J usage is TRBJ1-1; a weak D match, TRBD1 (5 bases). The CDR3 totals 13 residues. Trimming took off 4 bases at V and 5 bases at J, with 12 bases between the two ends. CDR1 SGHRS and CDR2 YFSETQ come from the germline V gene. The CDR3 sequence is CASSPREGTEAFF. The CDR3 DNA follows: TGCGCCAGCAGCCCCCGCGAGGGGACTGAAGCTTTCTTT.

The chain carries TRBV29-1 and TRBJ1-1; tentatively, D is TRBD1 (5 bases). V was clipped by 1 base and J by 5 bases, with 11 bases between them. The CDR3 has 13 residues. CDR1 SQVTM and CDR2 ANQGSEA come from the germline V gene. The CDR3 sequence: CSVEVTRETEAFF. As DNA, the CDR3 is TGCAGCGTTGAAGTTACCAGGGAAACTGAAGCTTTCTTT.